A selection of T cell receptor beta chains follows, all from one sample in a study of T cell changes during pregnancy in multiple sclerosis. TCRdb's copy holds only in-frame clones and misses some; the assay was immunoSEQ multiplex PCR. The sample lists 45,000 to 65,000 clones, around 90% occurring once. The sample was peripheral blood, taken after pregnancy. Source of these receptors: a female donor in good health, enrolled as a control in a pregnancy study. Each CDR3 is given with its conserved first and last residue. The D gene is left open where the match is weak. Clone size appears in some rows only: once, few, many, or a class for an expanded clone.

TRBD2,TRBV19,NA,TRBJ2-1,CASGLAVDNNEQFF,TGTGCCAGTGGGCTAGCGGTTGATAACAATGAGCAGTTCTTC
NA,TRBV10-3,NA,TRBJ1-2,CAISESTLYRVYGYTF,TGTGCCATCAGTGAGTCGACACTCTACAGGGTATATGGCTACACCTTC
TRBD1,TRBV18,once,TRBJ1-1,CASSPRDRGNTEAFF,TGTGCCAGCTCACCCCGGGACAGAGGGAACACTGAAGCTTTCTTT
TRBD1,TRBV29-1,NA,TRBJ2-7,CSVEPRQGYEQYF,TGCAGCGTTGAACCGAGACAGGGCTACGAGCAGTACTTC
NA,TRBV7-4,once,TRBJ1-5,CASSLVTRPGGNQPQHF,TGTGCCAGCAGCTTAGTCACGCGTCCGGGGGGTAATCAGCCCCAGCATTTT
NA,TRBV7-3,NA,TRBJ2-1,CASSLGPGHSAYNEQFF,TGTGCCAGCAGCCTAGGGCCCGGACACAGCGCCTACAATGAGCAGTTCTTC
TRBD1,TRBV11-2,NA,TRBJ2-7,CASSPRTGAYEQYF,TGTGCCAGCAGCCCCCGGACAGGAGCCTACGAGCAGTACTTC
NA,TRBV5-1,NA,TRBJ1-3,CASSLGSSGSGNTIYF,TGCGCCAGCAGCTTGGGGTCATCCGGCTCTGGAAACACCATATATTTT
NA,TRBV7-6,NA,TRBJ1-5,CASSPQAGQPQHF,TGTGCCAGCAGCCCACAGGCAGGGCAGCCCCAGCATTTT
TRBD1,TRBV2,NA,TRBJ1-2,CASSRTGGNYGYTF,TGTGCCAGCAGTAGGACAGGGGGTAACTATGGCTACACCTTC
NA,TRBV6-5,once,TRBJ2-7,CASSSDSSPNEQYF,TGTGCCAGCAGTTCTGACTCTTCCCCCAACGAGCAGTACTTC
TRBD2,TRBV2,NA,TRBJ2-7,CASSYSGRPPAEQYF,TGTGCCAGCAGCTATAGCGGGAGGCCTCCCGCCGAGCAGTACTTC
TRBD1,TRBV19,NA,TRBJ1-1,CASSDNPGQSLEAFF,TGTGCCAGTAGTGATAACCCGGGACAGAGCCTTGAAGCTTTCTTT
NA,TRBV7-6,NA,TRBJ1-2,CASSPTGNYGYTF,TGTGCCAGCAGCCCTACAGGGAACTATGGCTACACCTTC
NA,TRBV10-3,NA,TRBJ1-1,CAIRGAQGTVNTEAFF,TGTGCCATCAGGGGGGCCCAGGGGACGGTGAACACTGAAGCTTTCTTT
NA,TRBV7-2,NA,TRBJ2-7,CASSSRLVGWYF,TGTGCCAGCAGCTCACGACTAGTGGGATGGTACTTC
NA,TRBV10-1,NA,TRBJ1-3,CASSERFEEDSGNTIYF,TGCGCCAGCAGTGAGAGGTTTGAGGAGGACTCTGGAAACACCATATATTTT